These 25 T cell receptor beta chains share one sample of origin, sequenced in a study of T cell responses to AZD1222 COVID-19 vaccine. The assay was immunoSEQ multiplex PCR, and TCRdb's table has in-frame clones only and misses some. Of around 120,000 clones listed, 75% to 90% were seen once; the top ten hold approximately 2.4%. The material sequenced was peripheral blood, taken on day 0 of AZD1222 vaccination. These receptors were taken from an adult in good health.

The genes are TRBV7-3 and TRBJ1-3, with TRBD1 identical over 7 bases. The germline V gene has CDR1 SGHTA and CDR2 FQGTGA. This CDR3 has 14 amino acids. V lost 11 bases, J lost 4 bases, and 11 bases stayed unmatched. The CDR3 DNA reads as TGTGCCGTTTATGACAGGGTGGGGGGAAACACCATATATTTT. This translates into CAVYDRVGGNTIYF.

V is TRBV19 and J is TRBJ1-1; unclear D gene. The V gene lost 1 base and the J gene lost 6 bases, with 18 bases spanning the gap. The CDR3 has 16 residues. In germline, CDR1 is LNHDA, CDR2 SQIVND (reference sequence). The DNA of the CDR3 is TGTGCCAGTAGTATAGCCGCGGGCAGTCCGACCTCTGAAGCTTTCTTT. It translates to CASSIAAGSPTSEAFF.

This chain connects TRBV6-5 to TRBJ2-1; TRBD2 is a possible D gene (5 bases). V was trimmed by 7 bases and J by 9 bases, leaving 16 bases between them. Germline V gene lookup returns CDR1 MNHEY and CDR2 SVGAGI. The length of the CDR3 is 13 residues. CDR3 residues: CASTTRRSGEQFF. The CDR3 region has the DNA TGTGCCAGCACCACCCGGAGGAGTGGTGAGCAGTTCTTC.

This sequence joins TRBV6-5 and TRBJ2-2; 10 bases are shared with TRBD1. The junction had 6 bases not matched to a gene; V was cut back by 6 bases and J by 5 bases. Germline CDR1 reads MNHEY; CDR2 reads SVGAGI. This CDR3 spans 15 amino acids. The CDR3 is CASSPGTGETGELFF. The CDR3 DNA reads as TGTGCCAGCAGCCCCGGGACAGGGGAGACCGGGGAGCTGTTTTTT.

This chain joins TRBV10-3 and TRBJ1-1; no definite D call. Trimming removed 2 bases from V and 11 bases from J, with 9 bases in between. CDR3 length equals 11 residues. Germline loops: CDR1 ENHRY, CDR2 SYGVKD. CDR3 protein: CAISEERVAFF. The CDR3, as DNA: TGTGCCATCAGTGAGGAAAGGGTTGCTTTCTTT.

The chain has TRBV27 and TRBJ2-1; 9 bases align to TRBD2. The CDR3 extends over 17 amino acids. Trimming took 3 bases from V and 3 from J; bases not matched to a gene: 9. Germline V CDR1 and CDR2: MNHEY, SMNVEV (reference sequence). The CDR3 DNA follows: TGTGCCAGCAGTTTGGGGCGGGAGGGCCCATACTACAATGAGCAGTTCTTC. Its protein product is CASSLGREGPYYNEQFF.

The chain joins TRBV15 to TRBJ2-5, with D possibly called TRBD1 or TRBD2 (5 bases each). Germline lookup yields CDR1 LNHNV and CDR2 YYDKDF (reference sequence). Trimming pared 5 bases from V and 5 bases from J, leaving 18 bases between. CDR3 length: 15 amino acids. In nucleotides, the CDR3 is TGTGCCACCAGCCCCCGGGACGCACGTTCGGAGACCCAGTACTTC. Protein sequence: CATSPRDARSETQYF.

This clone was found once. The gene calls are TRBV3-1 (or the pseudogene TRBV3-2) and TRBJ2-5; tentatively, D is TRBD1 (6 bases). The CDR3 extends over 14 amino acids. Germline CDR1 and CDR2: LGHDT and YNNKEL (reference sequence). Trimming took off 4 bases at V and 2 bases at J, with 11 bases between the two ends. CDR3 nucleotide sequence: TGTGCCAGCAGCCCAACAGGGATACAAGAGACCCAGTACTTC. It translates to CASSPTGIQETQYF.

The CDR3: CAISEVGVVPDTQYF. The CDR3 bases are TGTGCCATCAGTGAGGTGGGGGTGGTGCCAGATACGCAGTATTTT. V usage is TRBV10-3 and J usage is TRBJ2-3, with D perhaps matching TRBD1 or TRBD2 (5 bases each). This CDR3 comprises 15 residues. With 2 bases removed from V and 4 bases from J, the gap between germline ends came to 13 bases. Germline values: CDR1 ENHRY, CDR2 SYGVKD.

The V call is TRBV24-1, the J call TRBJ1-5; D unclear. Trimming removed 12 bases from V and 1 base from J, with 15 bases in between. The CDR3 spans 14 residues. Germline CDR1 reads KGHDR; CDR2 reads SFDVKD. The CDR3 region has the DNA TGTGCCGCCTCCAGTGCTGGAAGCAATCAGCCCCAGCATTTT. Translated: CAASSAGSNQPQHF.

The chain links TRBV3-1 (or the pseudogene TRBV3-2) to TRBJ2-1; tentative D call: TRBD2 (6 bases). This CDR3 is 16 amino acids long. The germline V gene has CDR1 LGHDT and CDR2 YNNKEL (reference sequence). Trimming shortened V by 4 bases and J by 6 bases, and 19 bases separated the two germline ends. Here the CDR3 DNA reads TGTGCCAGCAGCCCTTTAGCGGATAATATTGCCAATGAGCAGTTCTTC. Protein product: CASSPLADNIANEQFF.

This rearrangement joins TRBV3-1 (or the pseudogene TRBV3-2) to TRBJ2-7, with D perhaps being TRBD1 or TRBD2 (5 bases each). This CDR3 contains 15 residues. Germline V gene data show CDR1 as LGHDT and CDR2 as YNNKEL (reference sequence). With 5 bases removed from V and 0 bases from J, the gap between germline ends came to 14 bases. Written as DNA, the CDR3 is TGTGCCAGCAGCTTGATTCCGGGACCCTCCTACGAGCAGTACTTC. Translated: CASSLIPGPSYEQYF.

With regard to this clone: The sample has other DNA sequences that encode this CDR3 too. The chain is built from TRBV18 and TRBJ2-7, with D uncertain. Germline loops: CDR1 KGHSH, CDR2 LQKENI. The CDR3 contains 13 residues. V was trimmed by 3 bases and J by 0 bases, leaving 6 bases between them. The DNA of the CDR3 is TGTGCCAGCTCACCCGGCCCCTCCTACGAGCAGTACTTC. Amino acids: CASSPGPSYEQYF.

CDR3 coding DNA: TGTGCCAGTAAAGAGGGACAGGGACTAAACTATGGCTACACCTTC. Residues: CASKEGQGLNYGYTF. The J gene is TRBJ1-2, the V gene TRBV6-5; 9 bases line up with TRBD1. CDR3 length: 15 amino acids. The junction had 10 bases not matched to a gene; V was cut back by 9 bases and J by 2 bases. Germline V gives CDR1 MNHEY, CDR2 SVGAGI.

The genes are TRBV6-2 or TRBV6-3 and TRBJ2-7; 7 positions agree with TRBD1. V lost 2 bases and J lost 3; bases outside the gene matches: 10. The CDR3 consists of 16 residues. Germline CDR1 and CDR2: MNHEY and SVGEGT. The chain's CDR3 is CASSYSRQGNFYEQYF. CDR3 coding DNA: TGTGCCAGCAGTTACAGCCGACAGGGAAACTTCTACGAGCAGTACTTC.

The gene calls are TRBV6-6 and TRBJ1-3; D perhaps matches TRBD1 (6 bases). V shed 8 bases and J shed 0 bases, with 17 bases lying between them. Per the germline V gene, CDR1 is MNHNY and CDR2 is SVGAGI (reference sequence). This CDR3 is 16 amino acids long. CDR3 sequence: CASDKGVSVSGNTIYF. Here the CDR3 DNA reads TGTGCCAGCGATAAGGGGGTGTCCGTCTCTGGAAACACCATATATTTT.

The gene calls are TRBV12-3 or TRBV12-4 and TRBJ2-1; unclear D gene. V dropped 3 bases and J dropped 2 bases, with 5 bases sitting between them. The CDR3 consists of 13 residues. Written as DNA, the CDR3 is TGTGCCAGCAGTTTGGCCCCCTACAATGAGCAGTTCTTC. Translating gives CASSLAPYNEQFF.

This clone was seen a single time. J is TRBJ2-2 and V is TRBV24-1; D is ambiguous. The V end lost 7 bases, the J end lost 5 bases, and 7 bases lay between the germline ends. The CDR3 loop spans 12 amino acids. Germline V gene data show CDR1 as KGHDR and CDR2 as SFDVKD. The DNA for the CDR3 is TGTGCCACCAGCTCGGGTACCGGGGAGCTGTTTTTT. Protein: CATSSGTGELFF.

The chain links TRBV3-1 (or the pseudogene TRBV3-2) to TRBJ2-2; TRBD2 aligns across 8 bases. The CDR3 extends over 18 amino acids. The trim removed 3 bases at V and 0 bases at J, leaving 9 bases unmatched. Germline V CDR1 and CDR2: LGHDT, YNNKEL (reference sequence). DNA of the CDR3: TGTGCCAGCAGCCACGGACTTCCAGCGGGAGCGAACACCGGGGAGCTGTTTTTT. Translating it yields CASSHGLPAGANTGELFF.

This chain connects TRBV5-4 to TRBJ1-2, with D hard to call. Looked up from germline, CDR1 is SGHNT and CDR2 is YYREEE (reference sequence). CDR3 size: 13 residues. Trimming shortened V by 2 bases and J by 6 bases, and 11 bases separated the two germline ends. The CDR3 here is CASSFRERDGYTF. In nucleotides, the CDR3 is TGTGCCAGCAGCTTCCGGGAAAGGGATGGCTACACCTTC.

This clone was seen a handful of times. The chain employs TRBV2 and TRBJ2-2; D gene uncertain. This CDR3 spans 15 amino acids. Germline CDR1 SNHLY, CDR2 FYNNEI. The V gene lost 3 bases and the J gene lost 5 bases, with 13 bases spanning the gap. The CDR3 is CASSDGRAGTGELFF. The CDR3 DNA sequence: TGTGCCAGCAGTGACGGACGAGCTGGAACCGGGGAGCTGTTTTTT.

V is TRBV5-8 and J is TRBJ2-5; 7 bases are a match to TRBD1. The germline CDR1 and CDR2 sequences are SGHTS and YDEGEE. The V gene end was trimmed by 0 bases and the J gene end by 0 bases; junction bases not matched to a gene: 2. The CDR3 consists of 15 residues. CDR3 amino acids: CASSLGTGDQETQYF. The CDR3 DNA sequence: TGTGCCAGCAGCTTGGGAACAGGGGACCAAGAGACCCAGTACTTC. Based on the CDR3 plus reference TRBV5-8 and TRBJ2-5, the full variable domain is EAGVTQSPTHLIKTRGQQATLRCSPISGHTSVYWYQQALGLGLQFLLWYDEGEERNRGNFPPRFSGRQFPNYSSELNVNALELEDSALYLCASSLGTGDQETQYFGPGTRLLVL.

J is TRBJ2-7 and V is TRBV28; 7 bases fit TRBD1. Germline values: CDR1 MDHEN, CDR2 SYDVKM. After removal of 6 bases from V and 5 bases from J, the junction contained 13 bases not matched to a gene. This CDR3 has 15 residues. The CDR3 DNA reads TGTGCCAGCAGGACGCCGAGTACAGGGGTCCACGAGCAGTACTTC. Translation: CASRTPSTGVHEQYF.

V and J are TRBV5-4 and TRBJ2-3; D might be TRBD2 (6 bases). The ends were cut back, 0 bases at V and 6 bases at J, with 14 bases in the middle. The CDR3 runs to 15 residues. CDR1 is SGHNT, CDR2 YYREEE, per germline (reference sequence). The CDR3 region has the DNA TGTGCCAGCAGCTTGGCGGCGGGTGGGGGGGATACGCAGTATTTT. It specifies CASSLAAGGGDTQYF. The full variable domain, with the rest looked up from reference TRBV5-4 and TRBJ2-3, is ETGVTQSPTHLIKTRGQQVTLRCSSQSGHNTVSWYQQALGQGPQFIFQYYREEENGRGNFPPRFSGLQFPNYSSELNVNALELDDSALYLCASSLAAGGGDTQYFGPGTRLTVL.

The chain joins TRBV5-1 to TRBJ2-1, with D hard to call. V was cut by 0 bases and J by 3 bases, with 7 bases left in between. This CDR3 comprises 14 residues. The V gene's germline CDR1 is SGHRS and CDR2 YFSETQ. CDR3 sequence (DNA): TGCGCCAGCAGCTTGGGGCTAGACTACAATGAGCAGTTCTTC. It encodes CASSLGLDYNEQFF. The complete variable domain, with remaining parts taken from reference TRBV5-1 and TRBJ2-1, reads KAGVTQTPRYLIKTRGQQVTLSCSPISGHRSVSWYQQTPGQGLQFLFEYFSETQRNKGNFPGRFSGRQFSNSRSEMNVSTLELGDSALYLCASSLGLDYNEQFFGPGTRLTVL.